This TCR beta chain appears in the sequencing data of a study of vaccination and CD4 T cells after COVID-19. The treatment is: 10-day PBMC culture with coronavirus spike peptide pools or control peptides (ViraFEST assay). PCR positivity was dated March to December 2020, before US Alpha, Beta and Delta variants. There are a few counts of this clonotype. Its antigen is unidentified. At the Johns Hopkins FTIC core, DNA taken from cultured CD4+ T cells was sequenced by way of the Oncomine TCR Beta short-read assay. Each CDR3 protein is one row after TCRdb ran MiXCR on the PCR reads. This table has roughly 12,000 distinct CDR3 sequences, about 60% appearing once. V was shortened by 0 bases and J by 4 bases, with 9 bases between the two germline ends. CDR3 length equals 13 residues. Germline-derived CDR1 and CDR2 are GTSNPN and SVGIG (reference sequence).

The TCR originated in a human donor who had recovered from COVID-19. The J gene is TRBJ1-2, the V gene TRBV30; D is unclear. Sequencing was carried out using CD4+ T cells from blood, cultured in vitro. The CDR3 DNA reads TGTGCCTGGAGTGTAATGGTAGGCTATGGCTACACCTTC. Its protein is CAWSVMVGYGYTF.